One and the same sample provided the 18 T cell receptor beta chains below, sequenced in a study of T cell responses to AZD1222 COVID-19 vaccine. Method: immunoSEQ multiplex PCR; TCRdb's copy keeps in-frame clones and lacks some. The sample lists roughly 150,000 clones; approximately 90% were seen once. Here the sequenced sample was peripheral blood, taken on day 0 of AZD1222 vaccination. The receptors shown here come from an adult in good health.

V and J are TRBV9 and TRBJ2-7, with D maybe TRBD2 (6 bases). This CDR3 contains 13 residues. CDR1 and CDR2 from the germline V gene are SGDLS and YYNGEE. V was shortened by 0 bases and J by 6 bases, with 10 bases between the two germline ends. This CDR3 is CASSVVGGSEQYF. In DNA form, the CDR3 reads TGTGCCAGCAGCGTAGTTGGAGGGTCCGAGCAGTACTTC.

The chain recombines TRBV4-1 with TRBJ2-7; 8 bases fit TRBD2. Trimming removed 5 bases from V and 3 bases from J; junction bases left unmatched: 6. The CDR3 is made up of 14 amino acids. The germline CDR1 and CDR2 sequences are MGHRA and YSYEKL. CDR3 sequence (DNA): TGCGCCAGCAGCTCCATGACTAGCGACTACGAGCAGTACTTC. This codes for CASSSMTSDYEQYF.

The CDR3 nucleotides are TGCAGCGCTCCCTACCTACAGGGTCAGGACACTGAAGCTTTCTTT. This translates into CSAPYLQGQDTEAFF. J is TRBJ1-1 and V is TRBV29-1; D may be TRBD1 (6 bases). CDR1 and CDR2 from the germline V gene are SQVTM and ANQGSEA. This CDR3 has 15 amino acids. The V gene lost 7 bases and the J gene lost 3 bases, with 21 bases spanning the gap.

This chain joins TRBV12-5 and TRBJ2-7; 8 bases line up with TRBD2. V shed 2 bases, J shed 0 bases, and the junction held 3 bases outside the gene matches. The CDR3 is 15 residues long. Germline CDR1 LGHNT, CDR2 FRNRAP. CDR3 in DNA: TGTGCTAGTGGTTTGAGACTAGCGAGCTCCTACGAGCAGTACTTC. Encoded protein: CASGLRLASSYEQYF.

The chain combines TRBV12-3 or TRBV12-4 with TRBJ1-6; D call uncertain. The CDR3 has 13 amino acids. Trimming took 3 bases from V and 7 from J, leaving 7 bases between them. DNA of the CDR3: TGTGCCAGCAGTTTGCTGGAGAATTCACCCCTCCACTTT. Its protein product is CASSLLENSPLHF.

The chain recombines TRBV5-1 with TRBJ2-7; TRBD1 agrees at 8 bases. The junction had 5 bases not matched to a gene; V was cut back by 0 bases and J by 3 bases. Germline V gene sequence: CDR1 SGHRS, CDR2 YFSETQ. The CDR3 runs to 15 residues. This CDR3 reads CASSLAPDRDYEQYF. The CDR3 region has the DNA TGCGCCAGCAGCTTGGCTCCGGACAGGGACTACGAGCAGTACTTC.

The CDR3 here is CASSLNSLGQGAHYGYTF. As DNA, the CDR3 is TGTGCCAGCAGTTTAAATTCTTTGGGACAGGGGGCTCACTATGGCTACACCTTC. V and J are TRBV28 and TRBJ1-2; 12 bases align to TRBD1. The CDR3 covers 18 residues. After removal of 2 bases from V and 3 bases from J, the junction contained 10 bases not matched to a gene. The V gene's germline CDR1 is MDHEN and CDR2 SYDVKM.

The chain recombines TRBV6-5 with TRBJ2-7; TRBD2 aligns across 11 bases. Germline V CDR1 and CDR2: MNHEY, SVGAGI. The CDR3 has 15 amino acids. J was trimmed by 2 bases and V by 4 bases; bases with no gene match: 4. This CDR3 is CASSSLAGGTYEQYF. The CDR3 DNA reads as TGTGCCAGCAGTTCCCTAGCGGGAGGAACCTACGAGCAGTACTTC.

The chain links TRBV11-2 to TRBJ1-2, with D unresolved. From germline, CDR1 is SGHAT and CDR2 FQNNGV. Trimming removed 2 bases at V and 4 bases at J, with 8 bases between. This CDR3 has 13 residues. This CDR3 reads CASSLRSIYGYTF. Here the CDR3 DNA reads TGTGCCAGCAGCTTAAGGTCAATCTATGGCTACACCTTC. Drawing the rest from reference TRBV11-2 and TRBJ1-2, the complete variable domain is EAGVAQSPRYKIIEKRQSVAFWCNPISGHATLYWYQQILGQGPKLLIQFQNNGVVDDSQLPKDRFSAERLKGVDSTLKIQPAKLEDSAVYLCASSLRSIYGYTFGSGTRLTVV.

The V call is TRBV12-3 or TRBV12-4, the J call TRBJ2-1; D is perhaps TRBD2 (5 bases). V lost 6 bases and J lost 6, with 9 bases in between. The CDR3 totals 12 residues. The CDR3, as DNA: TGTGCCAGCAGCGGGGTGGTCAATGAGCAGTTCTTC. Translation: CASSGVVNEQFF.

V usage is TRBV19 and J usage is TRBJ1-3; D is ambiguous. This CDR3 is built from 16 residues. The V gene lost 11 bases and the J gene lost 0 bases, with 20 bases spanning the gap. CDR1 is LNHDA, CDR2 SQIVND, per germline (reference sequence). CDR3 sequence (DNA): TGTGCCGTCCAAGGAAGACCGTTCGTCTCTGGAAACACCATATATTTT. Its translation: CAVQGRPFVSGNTIYF.

The V and J genes are TRBV10-3 and TRBJ1-6; weak D call: TRBD1 (5 bases). The CDR3 covers 14 residues. The germline gives CDR1 ENHRY, CDR2 SYGVKD. Trimming removed 4 bases at V and 10 bases at J, with 14 bases between. This CDR3 is CAISGKGEGSPLHF. In nucleotides, the CDR3 is TGTGCCATCAGTGGTAAAGGGGAAGGCTCACCCCTCCACTTT.

The chain employs TRBV7-8 and TRBJ1-1; no clear D gene. There are 12 residues in the CDR3. V was pared by 5 bases and J by 1 base, with 5 bases between. In germline, CDR1 is SGHVS, CDR2 FQNEAQ. The CDR3 region has the DNA TGTGCCAGCAGCCGACCGAACACTGAAGCTTTCTTT. Translation gives CASSRPNTEAFF.

In its sample, this clone was seen once. The rearrangement uses TRBV4-3 and TRBJ1-4; TRBD1 agrees at 7 bases. Germline V lookup: CDR1 LGHNA, CDR2 YSLEER. The CDR3 sequence is 17 residues long. With V trimmed by 4 bases and J by 0 bases, 8 bases remained unmatched. CDR3 in amino acids: CASSPETGPATNEKLFF. As DNA, the CDR3 is TGCGCCAGCAGCCCAGAGACAGGGCCCGCAACTAATGAAAAACTGTTTTTT.

The chain employs TRBV7-2 and TRBJ1-4; the D gene is possibly TRBD1 (6 bases). The ends were cut back, 2 bases at V and 6 bases at J, with 10 bases in the middle. The CDR3 spans 14 residues. CDR1 SGHTA and CDR2 FQGNSA come from the germline V gene. The CDR3 loop reads CASSLRGGDEKLFF. In DNA, the CDR3 is TGTGCCAGCAGCTTAAGGGGGGGAGATGAAAAACTGTTTTTT. The full variable domain, completed using reference TRBV7-2 and TRBJ1-4, is GAGVSQSPSNKVTEKGKDVELRCDPISGHTALYWYRQSLGQGLEFLIYFQGNSAPDKSGLPSDRFSAERTGGSVSTLTIQRTQQEDSAVYLCASSLRGGDEKLFFGSGTQLSVL.

The rearrangement joins TRBV12-3 or TRBV12-4 to TRBJ2-2; D remains ambiguous. The CDR3 loop spans 11 amino acids. V lost 8 bases to trimming and J lost 3 bases, with 4 bases between them. CDR3 coding DNA: TGTGCCAGCTGGGACACCGGGGAGCTGTTTTTT. Its translation is CASWDTGELFF.

The genes are TRBV5-1 and TRBJ2-2; weak D call: TRBD2 (6 bases). V was pared by 1 base and J by 5 bases, with 9 bases between. CDR1 and CDR2 from the germline V gene are SGHRS and YFSETQ. CDR3 size: 14 residues. CDR3 loop: CASSLTRGTGELFF. DNA of the CDR3: TGCGCCAGCAGCTTGACTCGGGGGACCGGGGAGCTGTTTTTT.

The gene calls are TRBV5-1 and TRBJ2-7, with D possibly matching TRBD1 (6 bases). CDR1 is SGHRS and CDR2 is YFSETQ in the germline V gene. This CDR3 has 14 residues. V shed 0 bases and J shed 7 bases, with 14 bases lying between them. In nucleotides, the CDR3 is TGCGCCAGCAGCTTGGCCGTGGGGGCCGGGGAGCAGTACTTC. Translated, it gives CASSLAVGAGEQYF.